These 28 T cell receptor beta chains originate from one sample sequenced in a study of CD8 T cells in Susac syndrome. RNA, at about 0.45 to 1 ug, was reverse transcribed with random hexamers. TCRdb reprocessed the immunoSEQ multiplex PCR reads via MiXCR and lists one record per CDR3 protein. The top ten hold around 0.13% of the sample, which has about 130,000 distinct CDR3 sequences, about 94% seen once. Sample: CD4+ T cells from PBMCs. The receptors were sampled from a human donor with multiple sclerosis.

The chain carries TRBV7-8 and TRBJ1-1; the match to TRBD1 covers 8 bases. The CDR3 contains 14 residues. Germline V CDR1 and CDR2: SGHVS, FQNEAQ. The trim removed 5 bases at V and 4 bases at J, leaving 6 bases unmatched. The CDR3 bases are TGTGCCAGCAGCATCCAGGGGGCCGGCACTGAAGCTTTCTTT. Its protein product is CASSIQGAGTEAFF.

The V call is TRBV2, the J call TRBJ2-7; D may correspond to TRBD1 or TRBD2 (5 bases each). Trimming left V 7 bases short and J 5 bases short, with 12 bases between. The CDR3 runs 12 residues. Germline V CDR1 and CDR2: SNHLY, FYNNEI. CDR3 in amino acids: CASKGSGHEQYF. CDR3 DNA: TGTGCCAGCAAAGGGTCGGGGCACGAGCAGTACTTC.

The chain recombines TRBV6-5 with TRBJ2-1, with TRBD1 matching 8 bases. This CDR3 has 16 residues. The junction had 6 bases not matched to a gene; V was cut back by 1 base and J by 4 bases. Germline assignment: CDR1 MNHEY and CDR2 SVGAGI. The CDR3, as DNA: TGTGCCAGCAGTTACTTTCAAGGGACAGGTTACAATGAGCAGTTCTTC. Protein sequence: CASSYFQGTGYNEQFF.

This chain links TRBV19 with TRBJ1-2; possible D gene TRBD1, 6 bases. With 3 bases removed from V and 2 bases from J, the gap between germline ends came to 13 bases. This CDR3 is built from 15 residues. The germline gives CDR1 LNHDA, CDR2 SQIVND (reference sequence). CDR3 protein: CASSIKGVKNYGYTF. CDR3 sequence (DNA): TGTGCCAGTAGTATCAAGGGGGTAAAGAACTATGGCTACACCTTC.

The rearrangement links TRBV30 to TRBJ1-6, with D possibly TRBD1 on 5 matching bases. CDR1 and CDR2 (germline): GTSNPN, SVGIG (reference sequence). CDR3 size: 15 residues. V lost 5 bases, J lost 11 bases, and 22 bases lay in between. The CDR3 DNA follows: TGTGCCTGGGCCAAGAAACAGGTGGTGGTTGCACCCCTCCACTTT. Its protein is CAWAKKQVVVAPLHF.

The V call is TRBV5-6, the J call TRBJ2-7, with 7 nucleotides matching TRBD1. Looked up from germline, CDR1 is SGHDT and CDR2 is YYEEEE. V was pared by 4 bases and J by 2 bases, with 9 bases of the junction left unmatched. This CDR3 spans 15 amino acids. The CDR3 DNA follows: TGTGCCAGCAGCGGACTCCGGGACAGCCCCTACGAGCAGTACTTC. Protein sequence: CASSGLRDSPYEQYF.

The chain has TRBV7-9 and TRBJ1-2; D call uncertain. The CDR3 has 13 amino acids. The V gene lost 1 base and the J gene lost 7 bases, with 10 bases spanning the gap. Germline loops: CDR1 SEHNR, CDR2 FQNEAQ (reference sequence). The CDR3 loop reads CASSLGPLGGYTF. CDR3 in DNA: TGTGCCAGCAGCTTAGGACCATTGGGTGGCTACACCTTC.

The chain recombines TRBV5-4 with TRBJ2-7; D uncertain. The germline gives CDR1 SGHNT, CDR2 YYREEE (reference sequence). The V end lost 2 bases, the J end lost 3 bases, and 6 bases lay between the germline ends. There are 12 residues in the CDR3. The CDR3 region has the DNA TGTGCCAGCAGCTTCGGATTCTACGAGCAGTACTTC. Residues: CASSFGFYEQYF.

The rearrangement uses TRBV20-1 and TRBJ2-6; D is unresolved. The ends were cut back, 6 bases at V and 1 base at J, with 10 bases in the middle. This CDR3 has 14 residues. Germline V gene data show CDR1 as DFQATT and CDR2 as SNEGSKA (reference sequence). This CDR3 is CSATPQSGANVLTF. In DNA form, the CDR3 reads TGCAGTGCCACCCCCCAGTCTGGGGCCAACGTCCTGACTTTC.

This chain's CDR3 is CASSYRGRRETQYF. The CDR3 region has the DNA TGTGCCAGCAGTTACCGCGGGAGGCGGGAGACCCAGTACTTC. The chain carries TRBV12-3 or TRBV12-4 and TRBJ2-5; TRBD2 matches 8 bases. This CDR3 is 14 amino acids long. Trimming removed 4 bases from V and 5 bases from J; junction bases left unmatched: 6.

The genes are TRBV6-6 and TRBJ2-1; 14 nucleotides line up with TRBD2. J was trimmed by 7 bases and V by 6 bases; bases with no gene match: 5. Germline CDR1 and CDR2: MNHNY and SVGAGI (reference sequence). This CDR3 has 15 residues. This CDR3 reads CASSPTSGGANEQFF. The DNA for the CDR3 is TGTGCCAGCAGCCCGACTAGCGGGGGGGCGAATGAGCAGTTCTTC.

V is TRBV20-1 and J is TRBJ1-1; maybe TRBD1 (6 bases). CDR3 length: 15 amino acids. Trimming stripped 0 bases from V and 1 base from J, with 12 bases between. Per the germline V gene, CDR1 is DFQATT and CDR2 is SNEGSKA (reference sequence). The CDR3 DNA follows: TGCAGTGCTAGAGATCGGGGGCAGAAGAACACTGAAGCTTTCTTT. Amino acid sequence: CSARDRGQKNTEAFF.

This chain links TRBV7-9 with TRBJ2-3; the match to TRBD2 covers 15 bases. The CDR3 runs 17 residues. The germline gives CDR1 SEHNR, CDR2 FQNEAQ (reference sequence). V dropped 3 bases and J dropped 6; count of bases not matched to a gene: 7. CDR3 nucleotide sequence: TGTGCCAGCAGCTTCCGGACTAGCGGGAGGGGGGCTGATACGCAGTATTTT. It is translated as CASSFRTSGRGADTQYF.

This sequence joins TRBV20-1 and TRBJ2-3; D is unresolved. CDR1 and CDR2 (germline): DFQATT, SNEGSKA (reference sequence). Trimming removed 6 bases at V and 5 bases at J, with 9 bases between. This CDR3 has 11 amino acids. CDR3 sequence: CSAPRGDTQYF. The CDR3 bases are TGCAGTGCGCCACGAGGAGATACGCAGTATTTT.

The CDR3 here is CASSTHGIGETQYF. The CDR3 DNA is TGTGCCAGCAGCACCCACGGAATAGGAGAGACCCAGTACTTC. The V call is TRBV5-5, the J call TRBJ2-5; no reliable D call. The CDR3 is made up of 14 amino acids. Germline-derived CDR1 and CDR2 are SGHKS and YYEKEE (reference sequence). V was clipped by 4 bases and J by 4 bases, with 14 bases between them.

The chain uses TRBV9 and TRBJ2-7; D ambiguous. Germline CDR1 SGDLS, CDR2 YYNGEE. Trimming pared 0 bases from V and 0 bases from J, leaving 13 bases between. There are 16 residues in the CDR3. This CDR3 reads CASSVDPASGSYEQYF. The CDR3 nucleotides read TGTGCCAGCAGCGTAGACCCGGCCTCCGGCTCCTACGAGCAGTACTTC.

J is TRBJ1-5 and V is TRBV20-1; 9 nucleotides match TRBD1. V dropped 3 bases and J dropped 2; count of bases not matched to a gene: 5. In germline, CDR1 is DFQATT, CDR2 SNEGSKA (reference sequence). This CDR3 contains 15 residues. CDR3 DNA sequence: TGCAGTGCTAGGGACAGGGGTGGTCGCAATCAGCCCCAGCATTTT. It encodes CSARDRGGRNQPQHF.

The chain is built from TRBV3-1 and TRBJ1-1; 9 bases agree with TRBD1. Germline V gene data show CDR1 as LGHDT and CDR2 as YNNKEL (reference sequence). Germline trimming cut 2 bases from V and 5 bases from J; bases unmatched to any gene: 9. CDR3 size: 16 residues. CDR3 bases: TGTGCCAGCAGCCAAATACTCGGACAGGGGACGACTGAAGCTTTCTTT. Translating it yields CASSQILGQGTTEAFF.

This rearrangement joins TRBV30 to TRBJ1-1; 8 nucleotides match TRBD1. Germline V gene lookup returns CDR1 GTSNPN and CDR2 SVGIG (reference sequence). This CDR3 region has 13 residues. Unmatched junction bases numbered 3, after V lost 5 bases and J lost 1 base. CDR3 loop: CAWGDRSNTEAFF. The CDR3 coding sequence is TGTGCCTGGGGGGACAGGTCGAACACTGAAGCTTTCTTT.

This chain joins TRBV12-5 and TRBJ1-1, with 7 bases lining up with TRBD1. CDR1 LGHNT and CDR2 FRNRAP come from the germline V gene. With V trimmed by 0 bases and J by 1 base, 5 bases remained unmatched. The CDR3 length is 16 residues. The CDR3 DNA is TGTGCTAGTGGTTTGGTACGGCCAGGGGGGAACACTGAAGCTTTCTTT. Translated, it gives CASGLVRPGGNTEAFF.

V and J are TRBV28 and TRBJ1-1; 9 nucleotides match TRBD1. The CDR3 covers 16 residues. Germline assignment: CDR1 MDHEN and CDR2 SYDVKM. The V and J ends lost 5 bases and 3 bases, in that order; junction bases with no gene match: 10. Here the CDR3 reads CASSTSQGASDTEAFF. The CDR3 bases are TGTGCCAGCAGTACCTCACAGGGGGCCTCGGACACTGAAGCTTTCTTT.

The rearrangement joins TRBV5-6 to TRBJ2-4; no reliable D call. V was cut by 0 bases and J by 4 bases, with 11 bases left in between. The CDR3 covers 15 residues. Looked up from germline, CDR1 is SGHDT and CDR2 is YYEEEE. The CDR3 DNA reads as TGTGCCAGCAGCTTGGCCGGCGTAGGAAAAAACATTCAGTACTTC. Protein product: CASSLAGVGKNIQYF.

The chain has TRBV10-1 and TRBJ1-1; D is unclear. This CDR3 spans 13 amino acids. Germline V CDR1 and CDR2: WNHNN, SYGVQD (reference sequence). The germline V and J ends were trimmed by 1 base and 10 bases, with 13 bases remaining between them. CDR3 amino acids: CASSEWGGGRAFF. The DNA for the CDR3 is TGCGCCAGCAGTGAGTGGGGTGGTGGAAGAGCTTTCTTT.

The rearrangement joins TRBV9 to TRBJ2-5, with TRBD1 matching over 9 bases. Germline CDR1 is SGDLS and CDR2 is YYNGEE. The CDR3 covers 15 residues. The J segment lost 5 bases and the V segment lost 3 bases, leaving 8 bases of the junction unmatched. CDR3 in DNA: TGTGCCAGCAGCGCTTCGACAGGGGGACGGGAGACCCAGTACTTC. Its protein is CASSASTGGRETQYF.

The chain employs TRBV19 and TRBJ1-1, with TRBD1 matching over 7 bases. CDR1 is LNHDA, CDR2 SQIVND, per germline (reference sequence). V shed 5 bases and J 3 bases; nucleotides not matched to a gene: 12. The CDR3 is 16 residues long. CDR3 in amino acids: CASSAGTVVGDTEAFF. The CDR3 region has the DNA TGTGCCAGTAGTGCGGGGACAGTAGTAGGAGACACTGAAGCTTTCTTT.

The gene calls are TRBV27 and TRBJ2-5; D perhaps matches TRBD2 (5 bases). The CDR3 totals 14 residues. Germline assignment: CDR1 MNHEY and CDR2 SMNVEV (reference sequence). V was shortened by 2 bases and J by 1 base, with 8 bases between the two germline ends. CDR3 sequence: CASSLRLRQETQYF. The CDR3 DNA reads TGTGCCAGCAGTTTACGACTACGCCAAGAGACCCAGTACTTC.

CDR3 residues: CASSLAGRPQHF. CDR3 in DNA: TGTGCCAGCAGCTTAGCCGGCCGGCCCCAGCATTTT. This rearrangement joins TRBV7-2 to TRBJ1-5, with D unclear. This CDR3 has 12 amino acids. The germline V gene encodes CDR1 SGHTA and CDR2 FQGNSA. Trimming removed 0 bases from V and 9 bases from J, with 6 bases in between.

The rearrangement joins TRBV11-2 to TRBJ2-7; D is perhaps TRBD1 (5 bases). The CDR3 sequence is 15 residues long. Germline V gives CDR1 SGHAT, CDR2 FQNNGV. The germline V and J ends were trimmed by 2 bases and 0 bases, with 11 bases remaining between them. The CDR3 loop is CASSLTQTASYEQYF. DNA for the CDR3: TGTGCCAGCAGCTTAACCCAGACAGCCTCCTACGAGCAGTACTTC.